This T cell receptor beta chain originates from a study of beta chain features in type 1 diabetes. Points from the study as a whole: A possible short-template PCR bias applies equally to patients and controls. Moderately but significantly shorter TCRB CDR3s were found in Type 1 diabetes patients in all four CD4+ subsets.

With V trimmed by 2 bases and J by 7 bases, 10 bases remained unmatched. The CDR3 is 14 residues long. Germline V gives CDR1 SQVTM, CDR2 ANQGSEA. What was sequenced were expressed TCRB transcripts, since all of the isolated RNA had been reverse transcribed. The assay was immunoSEQ multiplex PCR, and TCRdb's table has in-frame clones only and misses some. The data hold about 470,000 clones, with 30% observed a single time. With regard to this clone: The antigen is not known.

Sequencing was carried out using naive CD4+ T cells from blood. The chain employs TRBV29-1 and TRBJ2-7, with 8 bases lining up with TRBD1. This sequence originates from a man younger than 30 in good health. CDR3 loop: CSVEQGATLGEQYF. The CDR3 nucleotides are TGCAGCGTTGAACAGGGGGCAACGTTAGGGGAGCAGTACTTC.